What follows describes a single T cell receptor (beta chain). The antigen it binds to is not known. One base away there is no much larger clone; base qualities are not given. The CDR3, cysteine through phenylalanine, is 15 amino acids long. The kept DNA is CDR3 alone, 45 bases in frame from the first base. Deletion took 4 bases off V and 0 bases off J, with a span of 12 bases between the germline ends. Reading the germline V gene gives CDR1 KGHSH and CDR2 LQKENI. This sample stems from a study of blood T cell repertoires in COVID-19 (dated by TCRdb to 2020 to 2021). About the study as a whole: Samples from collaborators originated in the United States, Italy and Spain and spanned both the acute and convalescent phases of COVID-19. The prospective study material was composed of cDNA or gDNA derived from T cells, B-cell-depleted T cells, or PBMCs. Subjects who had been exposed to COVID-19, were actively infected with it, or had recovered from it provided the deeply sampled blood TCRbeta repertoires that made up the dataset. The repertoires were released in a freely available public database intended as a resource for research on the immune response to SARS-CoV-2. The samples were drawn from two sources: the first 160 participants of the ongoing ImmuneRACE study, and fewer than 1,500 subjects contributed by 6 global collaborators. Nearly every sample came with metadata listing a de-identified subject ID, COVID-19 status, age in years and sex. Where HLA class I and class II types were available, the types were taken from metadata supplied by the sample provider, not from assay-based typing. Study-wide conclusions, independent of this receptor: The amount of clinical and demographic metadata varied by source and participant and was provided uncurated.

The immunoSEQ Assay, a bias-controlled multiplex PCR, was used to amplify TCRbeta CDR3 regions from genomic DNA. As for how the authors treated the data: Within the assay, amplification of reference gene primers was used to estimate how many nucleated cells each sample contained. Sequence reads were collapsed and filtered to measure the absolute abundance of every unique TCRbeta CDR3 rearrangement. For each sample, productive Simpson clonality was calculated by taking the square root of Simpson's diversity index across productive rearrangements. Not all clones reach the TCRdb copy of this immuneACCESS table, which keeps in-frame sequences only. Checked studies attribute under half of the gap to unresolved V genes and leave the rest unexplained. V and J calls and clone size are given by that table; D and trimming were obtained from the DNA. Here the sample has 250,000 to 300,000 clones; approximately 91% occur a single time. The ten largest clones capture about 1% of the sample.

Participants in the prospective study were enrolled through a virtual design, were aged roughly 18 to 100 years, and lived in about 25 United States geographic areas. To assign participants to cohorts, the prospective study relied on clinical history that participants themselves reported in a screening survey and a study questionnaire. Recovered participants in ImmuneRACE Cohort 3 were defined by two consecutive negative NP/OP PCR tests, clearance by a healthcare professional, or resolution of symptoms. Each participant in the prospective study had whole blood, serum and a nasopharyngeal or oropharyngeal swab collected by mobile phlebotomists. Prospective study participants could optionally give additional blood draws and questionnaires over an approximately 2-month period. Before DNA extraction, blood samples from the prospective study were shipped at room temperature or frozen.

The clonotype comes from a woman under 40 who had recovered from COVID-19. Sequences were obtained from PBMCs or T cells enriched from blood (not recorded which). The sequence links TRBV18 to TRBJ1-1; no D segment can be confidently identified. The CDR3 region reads CASSLLEGLNTEAFF. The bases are TGTGCCAGCTCACTACTAGAGGGTTTGAACACTGAAGCTTTCTTT.